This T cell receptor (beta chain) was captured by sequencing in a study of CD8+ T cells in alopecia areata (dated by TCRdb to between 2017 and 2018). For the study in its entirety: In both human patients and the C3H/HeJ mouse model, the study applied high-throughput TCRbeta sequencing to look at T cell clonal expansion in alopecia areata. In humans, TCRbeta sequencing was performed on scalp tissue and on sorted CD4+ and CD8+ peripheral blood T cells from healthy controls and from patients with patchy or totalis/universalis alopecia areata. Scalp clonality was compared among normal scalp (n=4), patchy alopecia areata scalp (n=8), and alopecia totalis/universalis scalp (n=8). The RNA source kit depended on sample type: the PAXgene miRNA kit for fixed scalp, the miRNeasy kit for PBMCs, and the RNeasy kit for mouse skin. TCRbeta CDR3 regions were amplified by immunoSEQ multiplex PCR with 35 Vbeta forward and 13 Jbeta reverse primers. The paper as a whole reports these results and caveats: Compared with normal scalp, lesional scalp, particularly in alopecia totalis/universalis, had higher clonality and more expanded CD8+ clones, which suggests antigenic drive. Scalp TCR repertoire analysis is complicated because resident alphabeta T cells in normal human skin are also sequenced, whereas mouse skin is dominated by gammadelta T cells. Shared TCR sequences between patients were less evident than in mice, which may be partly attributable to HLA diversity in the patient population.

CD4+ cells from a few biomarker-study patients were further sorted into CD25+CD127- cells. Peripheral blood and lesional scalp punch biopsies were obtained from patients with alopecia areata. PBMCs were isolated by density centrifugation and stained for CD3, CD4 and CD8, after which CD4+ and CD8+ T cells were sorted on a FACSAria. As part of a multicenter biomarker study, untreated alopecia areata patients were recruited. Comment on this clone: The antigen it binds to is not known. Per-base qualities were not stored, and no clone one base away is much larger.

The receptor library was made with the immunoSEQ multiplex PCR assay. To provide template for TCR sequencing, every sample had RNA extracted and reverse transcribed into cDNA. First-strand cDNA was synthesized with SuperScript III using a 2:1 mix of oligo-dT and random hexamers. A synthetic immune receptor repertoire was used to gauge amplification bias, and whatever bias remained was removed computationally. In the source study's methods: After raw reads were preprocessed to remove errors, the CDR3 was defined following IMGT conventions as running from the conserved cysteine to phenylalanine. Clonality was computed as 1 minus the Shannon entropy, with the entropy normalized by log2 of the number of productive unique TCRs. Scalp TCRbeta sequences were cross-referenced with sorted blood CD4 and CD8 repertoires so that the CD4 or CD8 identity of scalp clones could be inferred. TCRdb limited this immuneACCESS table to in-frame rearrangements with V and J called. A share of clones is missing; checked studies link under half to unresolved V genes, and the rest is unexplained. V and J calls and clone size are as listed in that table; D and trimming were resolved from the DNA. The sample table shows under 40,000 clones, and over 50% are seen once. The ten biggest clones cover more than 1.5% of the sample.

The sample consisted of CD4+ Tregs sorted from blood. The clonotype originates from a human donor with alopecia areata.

The CDR3 protein: CAWSVPSRQGYGYTF. The DNA sequence follows: TGTGCCTGGAGTGTACCCTCTCGACAGGGTTATGGCTACACCTTC. The sequence joins TRBV30 to TRBJ1-2; 7 bases in the middle match TRBD1. Unmatched junction bases come to 9, with V trimmed by 0 bases and J by 5 bases. The germline V gene (reference sequence) yields GTSNPN for CDR1 and SVGIG for CDR2. Inclusive of the bounding cysteine and phenylalanine, the CDR3 is 15 residues long. The read is trimmed to its CDR3 DNA, 45 bases read in frame from base 1.